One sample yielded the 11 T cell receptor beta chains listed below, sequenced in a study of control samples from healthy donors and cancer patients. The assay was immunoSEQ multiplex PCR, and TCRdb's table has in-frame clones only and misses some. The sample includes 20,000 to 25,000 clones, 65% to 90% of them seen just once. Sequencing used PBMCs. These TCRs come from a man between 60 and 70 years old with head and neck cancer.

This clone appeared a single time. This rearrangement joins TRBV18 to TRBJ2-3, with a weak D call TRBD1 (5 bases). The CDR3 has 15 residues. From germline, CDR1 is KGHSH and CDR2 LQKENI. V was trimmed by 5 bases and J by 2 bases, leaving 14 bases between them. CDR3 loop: CASSAQGTTTDTQYF. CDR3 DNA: TGTGCCAGCTCAGCCCAGGGTACGACCACAGATACGCAGTATTTT.

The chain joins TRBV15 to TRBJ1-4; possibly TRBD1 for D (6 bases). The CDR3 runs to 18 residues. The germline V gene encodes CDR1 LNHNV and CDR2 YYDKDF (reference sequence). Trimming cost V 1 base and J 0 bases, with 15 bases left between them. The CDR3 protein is CATSRVGAGSATNEKLFF. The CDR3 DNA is TGTGCCACCAGCAGAGTGGGGGCAGGGTCTGCAACTAATGAAAAACTGTTTTTT.

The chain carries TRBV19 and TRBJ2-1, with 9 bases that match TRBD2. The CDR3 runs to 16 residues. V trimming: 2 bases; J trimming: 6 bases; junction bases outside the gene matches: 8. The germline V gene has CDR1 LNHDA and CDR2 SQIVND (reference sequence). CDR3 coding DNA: TGTGCCAGTAGTATAATGGCGGGAGGGCCGGGCAATGAGCAGTTCTTC. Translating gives CASSIMAGGPGNEQFF.

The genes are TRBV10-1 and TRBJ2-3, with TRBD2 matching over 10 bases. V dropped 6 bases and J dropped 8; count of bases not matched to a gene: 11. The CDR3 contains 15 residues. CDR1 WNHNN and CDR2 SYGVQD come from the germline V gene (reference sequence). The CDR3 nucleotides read TGCGCCAGCAGCCGAAGCGGGGGGGCCTCAGGTACGCAGTATTTT. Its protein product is CASSRSGGASGTQYF.

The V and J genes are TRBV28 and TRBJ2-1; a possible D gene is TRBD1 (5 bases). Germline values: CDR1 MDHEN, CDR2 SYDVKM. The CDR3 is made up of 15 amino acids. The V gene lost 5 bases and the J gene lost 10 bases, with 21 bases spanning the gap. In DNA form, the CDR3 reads TGTGCCAGCAGTCATACCAAGGACATCTCCAGGGAGCAGTTCTTC. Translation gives CASSHTKDISREQFF.

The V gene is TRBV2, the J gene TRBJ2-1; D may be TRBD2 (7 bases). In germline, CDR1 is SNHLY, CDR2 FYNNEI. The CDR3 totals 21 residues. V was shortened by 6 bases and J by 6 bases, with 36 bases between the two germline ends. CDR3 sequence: CASRPTTHYSWGGRRGNEQFF. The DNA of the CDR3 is TGTGCCAGCAGGCCCACCACCCACTACTCCTGGGGGGGCAGAAGGGGCAATGAGCAGTTCTTC.

The CDR3 DNA reads TGTGCCACCAGTGATAGGCAGGGAGCTCAGTTCTTC. Translated, it gives CATSDRQGAQFF. The chain is built from TRBV24-1 and TRBJ2-1; D assignment may be TRBD1 or TRBD2 (5 bases each). V was pared by 3 bases and J by 13 bases, with 12 bases between. CDR3 length: 12 residues. The V gene's germline CDR1 is KGHDR and CDR2 SFDVKD.

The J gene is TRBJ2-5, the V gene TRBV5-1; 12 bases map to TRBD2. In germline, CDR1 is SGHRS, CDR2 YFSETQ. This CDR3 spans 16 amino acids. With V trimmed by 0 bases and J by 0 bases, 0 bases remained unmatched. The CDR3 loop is CASSLGTSGNQETQYF. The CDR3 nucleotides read TGCGCCAGCAGCTTGGGGACTAGCGGGAACCAAGAGACCCAGTACTTC.

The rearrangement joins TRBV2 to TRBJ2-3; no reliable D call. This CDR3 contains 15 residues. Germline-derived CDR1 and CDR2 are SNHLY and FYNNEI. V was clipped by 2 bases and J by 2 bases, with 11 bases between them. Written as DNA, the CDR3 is TGTGCCAGCAGTGAACCCGGAAGTTTCACAGATACGCAGTATTTT. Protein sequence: CASSEPGSFTDTQYF.

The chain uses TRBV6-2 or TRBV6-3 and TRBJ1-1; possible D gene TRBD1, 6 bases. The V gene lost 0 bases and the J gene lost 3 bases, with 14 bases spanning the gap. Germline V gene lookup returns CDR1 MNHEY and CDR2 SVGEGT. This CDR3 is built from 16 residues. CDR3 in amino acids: CASSYSVRGPDTEAFF. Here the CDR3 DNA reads TGTGCCAGCAGTTACTCCGTGCGGGGGCCGGACACTGAAGCTTTCTTT.

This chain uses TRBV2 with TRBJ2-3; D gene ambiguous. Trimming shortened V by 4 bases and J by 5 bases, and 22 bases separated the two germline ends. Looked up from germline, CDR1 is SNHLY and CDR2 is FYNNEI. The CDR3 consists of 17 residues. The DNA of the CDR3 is TGTGCCAGCAGTGTCCCTCTCGACCGTCACGAAGGAGATACGCAGTATTTT. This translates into CASSVPLDRHEGDTQYF.